This TCR beta chain comes out of a study of blood T cells in healthy people across ages. Germline values: CDR1 MNHEY, CDR2 SVGAGI. Trimming pared 3 bases from V and 0 bases from J, leaving 12 bases between. CDR3 length: 15 residues. This clonotype has more than one count but fewer than ten. Next came a second PCR, run for roughly 6 to 11 cycles, which used a sample-barcoded 5' primer along with a J-beta primer mix. TCRdb ran MiXCR on the 5' RACE reads and lists one entry per CDR3 protein. The profile shows 800,000 to 1,300,000 distinct CDR3 sequences, approximately 26% of them singletons. Caucasian, healthy and from Russia, the donors were aged between about 6 and 100. PBMCs were isolated at a quantity of at least 6.5 million per sample. Extraction of total RNA produced a minimum of 6 micrograms from each sample. Separately, the same data were catalogued under a study of T cells of mothers and their children.

The chain combines TRBV6-5 with TRBJ2-7, with a weak D call TRBD1 (6 bases). This receptor was taken from a girl aged 2-9 years in good health. Material: blood. The CDR3 sequence is CASSYSGTTSYEQYF. The CDR3 DNA reads as TGTGCCAGCAGTTATTCCGGGACAACCTCCTACGAGCAGTACTTC.